This T cell receptor (beta chain) derives from a study of cytomegalovirus exposure and HLA in healthy donors. Germline CDR1 is LGHNA and CDR2 is YNFKEQ. Trimming cost V 4 bases and J 0 bases, with 14 bases left between them. The CDR3 sequence is 16 residues long. PCR primers comprised 60 Vbeta and 13 Jbeta primers. Only in-frame clones appear in the TCRdb table, and some are missing; sequencing was by immunoSEQ multiplex PCR. Of some 120,000 clones in the sample, 65% to 80% are singletons; the top ten hold approximately 0.97%. The sample consisted of PBMCs. The sequence came from a human donor in good health. This rearrangement joins TRBV4-2 to TRBJ2-3; D unclear. The CDR3 spells CASSPGEFLSTDTQYF. In nucleotides, the CDR3 is TGTGCCAGCAGCCCTGGAGAATTCCTTAGCACAGATACGCAGTATTTT.